The 4 T cell receptor beta chains below come from one sample, sequenced in a study of blood T cell repertoires in COVID-19. TCRdb's copy holds only in-frame clones and misses some; the assay was immunoSEQ multiplex PCR. The sample contains approximately 260,000 clones, about 81% of which appear only once. The material sequenced was PBMCs or T cells enriched from blood (not recorded which). These receptors all stem from a man aged 25-45 years with acute COVID-19.

This sequence joins TRBV21-1 and TRBJ1-3; the D call of TRBD1 is as the table states it, not checked on the DNA. TRBV21-1 is listed as a pseudogene. The CDR3 length is 13 residues. Written as DNA, the CDR3 is TGTGCCAAAGGCCAGGGGCGAGGAAACACCATATATTTT. The encoded protein is CAKGQGRGNTIYF.

The V call is TRBV27, the J call TRBJ1-1; D is undetermined. Trimming pared 9 bases from V and 0 bases from J, leaving 11 bases between. The CDR3 has 13 residues. The germline V gene has CDR1 MNHEY and CDR2 SMNVEV (reference sequence). This chain's CDR3 is CASRGFLNTEAFF. The CDR3 coding sequence is TGTGCCAGTCGAGGTTTCTTGAACACTGAAGCTTTCTTT.

The chain joins TRBV11-3 to TRBJ1-1; the match to TRBD1 covers 10 bases. V gave up 4 bases and J gave up 0 bases; unmatched junction bases: 2. The CDR3 extends over 15 amino acids. Germline CDR1 SGHNT, CDR2 YENEEA. The CDR3 sequence is CASSSGQGMNTEAFF. CDR3 DNA: TGTGCCAGCAGCTCGGGACAGGGGATGAACACTGAAGCTTTCTTT.

The chain couples TRBV7-9 to TRBJ2-2; 13 bases align to TRBD2. Trimming removed 5 bases from V and 3 bases from J; junction bases left unmatched: 6. Germline lookup yields CDR1 SEHNR and CDR2 FQNEAQ (reference sequence). This CDR3 comprises 17 residues. The CDR3 DNA sequence: TGTGCCAGCAGCCGGACTAGCGGGAGCAAGTACACCGGGGAGCTGTTTTTT. Translating it yields CASSRTSGSKYTGELFF.